This is a list of T cell receptor beta chains from one sample in a study of cytotoxic CD8 clonotypes in ibrutinib-treated CLL. Assay: immunoSEQ multiplex PCR; the TCRdb copy retains only in-frame clones and omits some. The sample shows just over 200,000 clones, more than 65% of them seen only once. The sequencing here drew on PBMCs, taken after 12 months of ibrutinib treatment. All receptors derive from a human donor with chronic lymphocytic leukemia. The CDR3 runs from the conserved cysteine through the conserved F or W. A D gene is named only where the DNA matches it firmly. Clone size appears in some rows only: once, few, many, or a class for an expanded clone.

size	V	D	J	DNA	CDR3
few	TRBV6-5	.	TRBJ1-2	TGTGCCAGCAGTTCGCTCAGGGGACCCCAGGGCTACACCTTC	CASSSLRGPQGYTF
.	TRBV25-1	TRBD1	TRBJ1-1	TGTGCCAGCAGTGAATGGCAGGGGGCTACTGAAGCTTTCTTT	CASSEWQGATEAFF
.	TRBV5-1	.	TRBJ2-1	TGCGCCAGCAGCTTGGAGGGCACACGCTCCTACAATGAGCAGTTCTTC	CASSLEGTRSYNEQFF
.	TRBV18	TRBD1	TRBJ2-1	TGTGCCAGCTCACTGGGACAGGACCGTAATGAGCAGTTCTTC	CASSLGQDRNEQFF
.	TRBV18	TRBD1	TRBJ2-7	TGTGCCAGCTCACCGGGACAGGGCGAGCAGTACTTC	CASSPGQGEQYF
.	TRBV18	.	TRBJ1-5	TGTGCCAGCTCACCTCAGGGAGCTCAGCCCCAGCATTTT	CASSPQGAQPQHF
.	TRBV5-6	.	TRBJ2-2	TGTGCCAGCAGCTTCCGAGTCACCGGGGAGCTGTTTTTT	CASSFRVTGELFF
.	TRBV6-5	TRBD2	TRBJ2-7	TGTGCCAGCAGTTACCGAAGCGGGAGTGTCTACGAGCAGTACTTC	CASSYRSGSVYEQYF
once	TRBV13	.	TRBJ1-1	TGTGCCAGCAGCTTATGGCAACAGGGTTCTGAAGCTTTCTTT	CASSLWQQGSEAFF
few	TRBV9	.	TRBJ1-5	TGTGCCAGCAGCGTAGGGTATGGGAATCAGCCCCAGCATTTT	CASSVGYGNQPQHF
few	TRBV5-1	TRBD1	TRBJ2-1	TGCGCCAGCAGCCCCATACCGGGACAGGGCCTACACAATGAGCAGTTCTTC	CASSPIPGQGLHNEQFF
.	TRBV6-5	.	TRBJ1-5	TGTGCCAGCAGGGGAGTGATCAATCAGCCCCAGCATTTT	CASRGVINQPQHF
.	TRBV6-6	.	TRBJ1-3	TGTGCCAGCAGTCCACGGGGGGCAAACTCTGGAAACACCATATATTTT	CASSPRGANSGNTIYF
many	TRBV2	.	TRBJ2-7	TGTGCCAGCCGAGATGGGGGCGAAAACGAGCAGTACTTC	CASRDGGENEQYF
.	TRBV11-2	TRBD2	TRBJ2-7	TGTGCCAGCAGCTACTTAGCGGGGGGGAGGTACGAGCAGTACTTC	CASSYLAGGRYEQYF
.	TRBV2	.	TRBJ2-2	TGTGCCAGCAGTCTTTTTCGGACCGGGGAGCTGTTTTTT	CASSLFRTGELFF
.	TRBV25-1	TRBD1	TRBJ2-7	TGTGCCAGCAGTGTTCCGGGACAGGGGGCGGTCAAGCAGTACTTC	CASSVPGQGAVKQYF
.	TRBV12-1	.	TRBJ1-2	TGTGCCAGCAGCGCCCGCCAGGACCGAGATATAAACTATGGCTACACCTTC	CASSARQDRDINYGYTF
.	TRBV6-5	TRBD1	TRBJ1-1	TGTGCCAGCAGTCGGACAGGGTTGAGCACTGAAGCTTTCTTT	CASSRTGLSTEAFF
.	TRBV30	.	TRBJ1-2	TGTGCCTGGATTTCGGGGGGGAGCTATGGCTACACCTTC	CAWISGGSYGYTF
.	TRBV30	.	TRBJ1-6	TGTGCCTTTCACAGGGCTATCGGTTCACCCCTCCACTTT	CAFHRAIGSPLHF
.	TRBV7-3	TRBD2	TRBJ2-7	TGTGCCAGCAGCTTAACGCCGGCGGGAGGGATCGAGCAGTACTTC	CASSLTPAGGIEQYF
.	TRBV6-5	.	TRBJ1-1	TGTGCCAGCAGTTACCGACAGAACACTGAAGCTTTCTTT	CASSYRQNTEAFF
.	TRBV6-5	TRBD1	TRBJ2-7	TGTGCCAGCAGTTATAAGGACAGGGGACCCTACGAGCAGTACTTC	CASSYKDRGPYEQYF
.	TRBV7-2	.	TRBJ2-7	TGTGCCAGCAGCTTAACACGGGGGCCCTACGAGCAGTACTTC	CASSLTRGPYEQYF
.	TRBV27	.	TRBJ2-7	TGTGCCAGCAGTTCGTCACAGGGTGACGAGCAGTACTTC	CASSSSQGDEQYF
.	TRBV7-3	.	TRBJ2-2	TGTGCCAGCAGCTCCCGACCCACCGGGGAGCTGTTTTTT	CASSSRPTGELFF
.	TRBV28	TRBD1	TRBJ1-5	TGTGCCAGCAGTGAGGACAGGAGGAATCAGCCCCAGCATTTT	CASSEDRRNQPQHF
few	TRBV6-1	.	TRBJ1-1	TGTGCCAGCAGCTCAACGTATTCAGCTTACACTGAAGCTTTCTTT	CASSSTYSAYTEAFF
.	TRBV4-3	.	TRBJ2-1	TGCGCCAGCAGCCATTCCGAGGGCGGGAATGAGCAGTTCTTC	CASSHSEGGNEQFF
few	TRBV5-1	.	TRBJ2-1	TGCGCCAGCAGAGGGGGCTCCTACAATGAGCAGTTCTTC	CASRGGSYNEQFF
once	TRBV9	.	TRBJ2-4	TGTGCCAGCAGCTCGTCAGCCAAAAACATTCAGTACTTC	CASSSSAKNIQYF
.	TRBV7-3	TRBD1	TRBJ1-2	TGTGCCAGCAGCCCCGGGACAGGGGAAGTGGATGGCTACACCTTC	CASSPGTGEVDGYTF
.	TRBV11-1	.	TRBJ2-5	TGTGCCAGCAGCTTGTTCAGGGGAGCGGAGACCCAGTACTTC	CASSLFRGAETQYF
.	TRBV7-2	TRBD2	TRBJ2-1	TGTGCCAGCAGCACCCAGACTAGCGGGAGTTACAATGAGCAGTTCTTC	CASSTQTSGSYNEQFF
once	TRBV25-1	.	TRBJ1-1	TGTGCCAGCAGTGGGGGACCAGGAGATAAGAACACTGAAGCTTTCTTT	CASSGGPGDKNTEAFF
.	TRBV5-1	TRBD2	TRBJ2-7	TGCGCCAGCACAACCGGGACTAGCGACGAGCAGTACTTC	CASTTGTSDEQYF
.	TRBV14	.	TRBJ1-1	TGTGCCAGCAGCCCCCAAGGAGGGCTCACTGAAGCTTTCTTT	CASSPQGGLTEAFF
.	TRBV9	.	TRBJ2-7	TGTGCCAGCAGCCCCCGGACGGAGAACGAGCAGTACTTC	CASSPRTENEQYF
.	TRBV11-2	.	TRBJ1-6	TGTGCCAGCAGCCCTGAGGCAGCAGGCACCTATAATTCACCCCTCCACTTT	CASSPEAAGTYNSPLHF
.	TRBV9	TRBD1	TRBJ2-7	TGTGCCAGCAGCGTAGCTCCCCAGACAGGGACCTACGAGCAGTACTTC	CASSVAPQTGTYEQYF
.	TRBV6-5	.	TRBJ1-4	TGTGCCAGCAGTTACTCGGGAGAAAAACTGTTTTTT	CASSYSGEKLFF
few	TRBV7-8	.	TRBJ2-6	TGTGCCAGCGCCTTGAGAGGTGGCGGGGCCAACGTCCTGACTTTC	CASALRGGGANVLTF
.	TRBV7-2	.	TRBJ2-1	TGTGCCAGCAGCTCAGCCGGGCCATACAATGAGCAGTTCTTC	CASSSAGPYNEQFF
.	TRBV6-5	TRBD2	TRBJ2-1	TGTGCCAGCAGTTACACGGGAGGCCGCTCCTACAATGAGCAGTTCTTC	CASSYTGGRSYNEQFF
.	TRBV7-2	.	TRBJ1-5	TGTGCCAGCAGCCCTTGGGGGGGAACATATAGCAATCAGCCCCAGCATTTT	CASSPWGGTYSNQPQHF
.	TRBV5-1	.	TRBJ1-2	TGCGCCAGCAGCCACCGCCTCGGCGCGGACCTGTATGGCTACACCTTC	CASSHRLGADLYGYTF
.	TRBV9	.	TRBJ2-7	TGTGCCAGCAGCGTGGGTACCGCAAAGAGTGGCGAGCAGTACTTC	CASSVGTAKSGEQYF